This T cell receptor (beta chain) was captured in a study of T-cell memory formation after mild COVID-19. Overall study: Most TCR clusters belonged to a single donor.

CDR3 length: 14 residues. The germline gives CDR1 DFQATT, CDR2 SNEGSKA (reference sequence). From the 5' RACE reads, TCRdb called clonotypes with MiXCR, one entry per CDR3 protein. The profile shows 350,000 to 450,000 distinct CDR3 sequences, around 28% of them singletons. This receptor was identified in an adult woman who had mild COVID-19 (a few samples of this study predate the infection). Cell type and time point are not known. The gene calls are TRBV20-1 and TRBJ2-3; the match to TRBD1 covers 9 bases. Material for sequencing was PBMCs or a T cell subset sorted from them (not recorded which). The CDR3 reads CSSHGTGSTDTQYF. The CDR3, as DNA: TGCAGCTCCCACGGGACAGGGAGCACAGATACGCAGTATTTT.